This T cell receptor (beta chain) was captured in a study of response to subunit inactivated influenza vaccine. This CDR3 spans 12 amino acids. From germline, CDR1 is DFQATT and CDR2 SNEGSKA (reference sequence). Trimming removed 8 bases from V and 4 bases from J; junction bases left unmatched: 6. General observations from the study: Authors suggested few new T cells are recruited by each seasonal influenza vaccination.

TCRdb passed the RT-PCR reads through MiXCR, listing each CDR3 protein once. The sample comprises roughly 670,000 distinct CDR3 sequences, approximately 14% of which are singletons, and 7.5% to 8% rests with the top ten. Details on this clonotype: What it binds is not known.

This specimen was PBMCs from blood, taken less than 15 days before vaccination. The rearrangement uses TRBV20-1 and TRBJ2-3, with 7 bases identical to TRBD2. The sequence came from a man aged 45 to 65 who received an inactivated influenza vaccine. This CDR3 reads CSPGLGADTQYF. In nucleotides, the CDR3 is TGCAGTCCAGGACTAGGCGCAGATACGCAGTATTTT.